These 18 T cell receptor beta chains were all obtained from the same sample, sequenced in a study of T cells in Graves' hyperthyroidism and ophthalmopathy. The TCR beta CDR3 regions underwent amplification using RNA transcripts as the source. TCR CDR3 underwent first-round RT-PCR with the HTBI primer set. TCRdb processed the multiplex PCR reads anew with MiXCR; each CDR3 protein has one entry. Seen here are approximately 590,000 distinct CDR3 sequences, more than 45% observed once, and the top ten hold just under 8.5%. Sample: peripheral blood or thyroid tissue (not recorded which). Receptors were obtained from a woman under 30 with Graves' hyperthyroidism.

This clonotype occurred a few times. The chain employs TRBV20-1 and TRBJ2-7; 7 nucleotides match TRBD1. The germline V gene encodes CDR1 DFQATT and CDR2 SNEGSKA (reference sequence). With 0 bases clipped from V and 1 base from J, the junction kept 9 bases outside the gene matches. This CDR3 has 16 residues. In nucleotides, the CDR3 is TGCAGTGCTAGAGATCCTCGACAGGGTCCATCCTACGAGCAGTACTTC. This sequence encodes CSARDPRQGPSYEQYF.

This clonotype appeared a few times. The chain uses TRBV13 and TRBJ1-2; unclear D gene. The CDR3 is 12 amino acids. V shed 1 base and J shed 8 bases, with 8 bases lying between them. Germline V gene lookup returns CDR1 PRHDT and CDR2 FYEKMQ (reference sequence). This chain's CDR3 is CASSLVLSGYTF. CDR3 nucleotide sequence: TGTGCCAGCAGCTTAGTGCTTTCCGGCTACACCTTC. The variable domain in full, with the rest retrieved from reference TRBV13 and TRBJ1-2, is AAGVIQSPRHLIKEKRETATLKCYPIPRHDTVYWYQQGPGQDPQFLISFYEKMQSDKGSIPDRFSAQQFSDYHSELNMSSLELGDSALYFCASSLVLSGYTFGSGTRLTVV.

CDR3 in amino acids: CASSWISYEQYF. In DNA form, the CDR3 reads TGTGCCAGCAGCTGGATCTCCTACGAGCAGTACTTC. The rearrangement uses TRBV7-8 and TRBJ2-7; D not resolved. Trimming stripped 4 bases from V and 0 bases from J, with 4 bases between. In germline, CDR1 is SGHVS, CDR2 FQNEAQ. This CDR3 has 12 amino acids.

Comment on this clonotype: A much larger clone lies a single base off, so this may be a read error. V gene TRBV7-3 combines with J gene TRBJ1-4; no definite D call. Germline V lookup: CDR1 SGHTA, CDR2 FQGTGA. The germline V and J ends were trimmed by 3 bases and 3 bases, with 11 bases remaining between them. This CDR3 has 15 residues. CDR3 nucleotides: TGTGCCAGCAGCTTGGCCCTGGGAGCTAATGAAAAACTGTTTTTT. Its protein is CASSLALGANEKLFF. Variable domain in full (rest from reference TRBV7-3 and TRBJ1-4): GAGVSQTPSNKVTEKGKYVELRCDPISGHTALYWYRQSLGQGPEFLIYFQGTGAADDSGLPNDRFFAVRPEGSVSTLKIQRTERGDSAVYLCASSLALGANEKLFFGSGTQLSVL.

The chain recombines TRBV5-1 with TRBJ2-7; 8 positions match TRBD2. CDR3 length: 15 amino acids. Germline CDR1 and CDR2: SGHRS and YFSETQ. The ends lost 5 bases at V and 4 bases at J; junction bases unmatched: 11. In DNA form, the CDR3 reads TGCGCCAGCAGTATCCAAGCGGGAGAGACTTACGAGCAGTACTTC. Amino acids: CASSIQAGETYEQYF.

The chain joins TRBV2 to TRBJ2-7; 7 bases are a match to TRBD2. The CDR3 is 16 amino acids. V trimming: 8 bases; J trimming: 1 base; junction bases outside the gene matches: 14. The germline V gene has CDR1 SNHLY and CDR2 FYNNEI. The CDR3 sequence: CASVSGGGRGSYEQYF. CDR3 DNA sequence: TGTGCCAGCGTTAGTGGTGGCGGGAGAGGTTCCTACGAGCAGTACTTC.

This clonotype was counted between two and nine times. The chain has TRBV5-1 and TRBJ2-7; possibly TRBD2 for D (5 bases). Trimming pared 0 bases from V and 2 bases from J, leaving 9 bases between. This CDR3 is built from 14 residues. The germline V gene encodes CDR1 SGHRS and CDR2 YFSETQ. CDR3 DNA: TGCGCCAGCAGCTTGGAGGACTCGGCCTACGAGCAGTACTTC. It translates to CASSLEDSAYEQYF.

The chain is built from TRBV6-6 and TRBJ1-5; the D is unclear. The germline V and J ends were trimmed by 6 bases and 1 base, with 7 bases remaining between them. CDR3 length: 13 amino acids. Germline CDR1 MNHNY, CDR2 SVGAGI (reference sequence). The CDR3 bases are TGTGCCAGCAGAAGCCTGAGCAATCAGCCCCAGCATTTT. Translating it yields CASRSLSNQPQHF.

This clonotype was seen at least ten times. The chain couples TRBV7-2 to TRBJ2-7, with D unresolved. V was shortened by 3 bases and J by 0 bases, with 6 bases between the two germline ends. Germline V lookup: CDR1 SGHTA, CDR2 FQGNSA. The CDR3 extends over 13 amino acids. CDR3 loop: CASSFESSYEQYF. CDR3 nucleotide sequence: TGTGCCAGCAGCTTTGAAAGCTCCTACGAGCAGTACTTC.

CDR3 nucleotides: TGTGCCAGCAGCAGTTACAGGGCGATGAACACTGAAGCTTTCTTT. Translating gives CASSSYRAMNTEAFF. The chain is built from TRBV7-6 and TRBJ1-1; D is perhaps TRBD1 (6 bases). V was pared by 5 bases and J by 0 bases, with 13 bases between. CDR1 SGHVS and CDR2 FNYEAQ come from the germline V gene. CDR3 size: 15 residues.

This clonotype was detected only a few times. CDR3 in DNA: TGTGCCAGCGTCGGACAAACTAATTCACCCCTCCACTTT. As protein: CASVGQTNSPLHF. The V call is TRBV10-3, the J call TRBJ1-6; D is possibly TRBD1 (5 bases). This CDR3 is built from 13 residues. V dropped 10 bases and J dropped 6 bases, with 13 bases sitting between them. Per germline, CDR1 ENHRY and CDR2 SYGVKD.

This clonotype was seen a handful of times. V and J are TRBV7-8 and TRBJ1-1, with D unclear. The CDR3 length is 13 residues. In germline, CDR1 is SGHVS, CDR2 FQNEAQ. V was clipped by 1 base and J by 3 bases, with 6 bases between them. The CDR3 DNA reads as TGTGCCAGCAGCTTAGGGTTGTACACTGAAGCTTTCTTT. This encodes CASSLGLYTEAFF.

V is TRBV2 and J is TRBJ2-7; D possibly uses TRBD1 or TRBD2 (6 bases each). CDR3 length: 15 residues. Per germline, CDR1 SNHLY and CDR2 FYNNEI. Trimming removed 5 bases at V and 5 bases at J, with 19 bases between. The CDR3 is CASSPSGRGGDEQYF. CDR3 bases: TGTGCCAGCAGTCCCTCTGGCAGGGGAGGTGACGAGCAGTACTTC.

V gene TRBV19 combines with J gene TRBJ1-5; a weak D match, TRBD1 (6 bases). V was trimmed by 6 bases and J by 4 bases, leaving 22 bases between them. From germline, CDR1 is LNHDA and CDR2 SQIVND (reference sequence). CDR3 length: 17 residues. CDR3 bases: TGTGCCAGTAGGCGGTCCTCCGTTAGGGGGGCAAATCAGCCCCAGCATTTT. Translated: CASRRSSVRGANQPQHF. Supplemented by reference TRBV19 and TRBJ1-5, the full variable domain reads DGGITQSPKYLFRKEGQNVTLSCEQNLNHDAMYWYRQDPGQGLRLIYYSQIVNDFQKGDIAEGYSVSREKKESFPLTVTSAQKNPTAFYLCASRRSSVRGANQPQHFGDGTRLSIL.

The rearrangement links TRBV6-5 to TRBJ1-1; no clear D gene. Germline CDR1 is MNHEY and CDR2 is SVGAGI. V lost 7 bases and J lost 1, with 10 bases in between. CDR3 length equals 13 residues. This CDR3 reads CASTVHGNTEAFF. The DNA for the CDR3 is TGTGCCAGCACTGTACACGGGAACACTGAAGCTTTCTTT.

V is TRBV6-1 and J is TRBJ1-2, with a tentative D call TRBD1 (5 bases). V was pared by 6 bases and J by 4 bases, with 12 bases between. Germline V gives CDR1 MNHNS, CDR2 SASEGT. CDR3 length: 13 residues. CDR3 in DNA: TGTGCCAGCAGCCCACGGGGGTTCTATGGCTACACCTTC. Encoded protein: CASSPRGFYGYTF.

This clonotype was observed at least ten times. The chain employs TRBV2 and TRBJ1-5, with 7 bases that match TRBD1. CDR3 length: 14 residues. Per germline, CDR1 SNHLY and CDR2 FYNNEI. J was trimmed by 7 bases and V by 7 bases; bases with no gene match: 10. The CDR3 bases are TGTGCCAGCATCCAAGACAGGGAGGGCCAGCCCCAGCATTTT. It codes for CASIQDREGQPQHF.

The chain joins TRBV7-3 to TRBJ1-2; no definite D call. The V end was cut by 5 bases, the J end by 7 bases, with 17 bases between. CDR1 is SGHTA and CDR2 is FQGTGA in the germline V gene. This CDR3 has 14 residues. The CDR3 bases are TGTGCCAGCAGCCCACCTGCGAAGGGAAGTGGCTACACCTTC. Translating gives CASSPPAKGSGYTF.